This TCR beta chain was identified in a study of CD8 T cells in ankylosing spondylitis. Points from the study as a whole: Made up of eight highly homologous variants, a TCR beta motif appeared characteristic of ankylosing spondylitis blood. Matched ankylosing spondylitis synovial fluid reportedly showed significant enrichment of disease-linked clones. A CD8+ phenotype characterized the disease-linked clones, which were relatively rare in peripheral blood. In synovial fluid and blood from reactive arthritis, some motif variants were previously reported.

With V trimmed by 3 bases and J by 2 bases, 8 bases remained unmatched. Germline loops: CDR1 SEHNR, CDR2 FQNEAQ (reference sequence). CDR3 length: 17 residues. Remarks on this clonotype: What it binds is not known.

Scientists made TCR beta libraries using quantitative 5'-RACE with molecular barcodes. TCRdb re-called the 5' RACE reads through MiXCR, storing one row per CDR3 protein. The repertoire holds around 540,000 distinct CDR3 sequences, with more than 9.5% as singletons. The origin of this receptor is a male donor with ankylosing spondylitis. J is TRBJ1-5 and V is TRBV7-9; 9 nucleotides agree with TRBD1. The sample consisted of blood, either unsorted or a sorted T cell fraction (not recorded which). CDR3 sequence reads: CASSFVQGAVGNQPQHF. The CDR3, as DNA: TGTGCCAGCAGCTTCGTACAGGGGGCAGTGGGCAATCAGCCCCAGCATTTT. Full variable domain (outside the CDR3, taken from reference TRBV7-9 and TRBJ1-5): DTGVSQNPRHKITKRGQNVTFRCDPISEHNRLYWYRQTLGQGPEFLTYFQNEAQLEKSRLLSDRFSAERPKGSFSTLEIQRTEQGDSAMYLCASSFVQGAVGNQPQHFGDGTRLSIL.